These 32 T cell receptor beta chains were sequenced from one sample in a study of blood T cell repertoires in COVID-19. The table came from immunoSEQ multiplex PCR; TCRdb's copy has only in-frame clones and leaves some out. The sample yields roughly 80,000 clones, about three quarters seen once. Sequenced sample: peripheral blood. These receptors were taken from a human donor in a cohort sampled during active COVID-19.

The chain combines TRBV5-6 with TRBJ1-4; D perhaps matches TRBD1 (5 bases). This CDR3 is 15 amino acids long. Trimming left V 3 bases short and J 1 base short, with 10 bases between. CDR1 is SGHDT, CDR2 YYEEEE, per germline. This chain's CDR3 is CASSWGRGTNEKLFF. CDR3 DNA sequence: TGTGCCAGCAGCTGGGGGAGGGGAACTAATGAAAAACTGTTTTTT. Based on the CDR3 plus reference TRBV5-6 and TRBJ1-4, the full variable domain is DAGVTQSPTHLIKTRGQQVTLRCSPKSGHDTVSWYQQALGQGPQFIFQYYEEEERQRGNFPDRFSGHQFPNYSSELNVNALLLGDSALYLCASSWGRGTNEKLFFGSGTQLSVL.

This rearrangement joins TRBV2 to TRBJ2-7; TRBD2 matches at 11 bases. The CDR3 loop spans 15 amino acids. Looked up from germline, CDR1 is SNHLY and CDR2 is FYNNEI. V shed 1 base, J shed 5 bases, and the junction held 4 bases outside the gene matches. Written as DNA, the CDR3 is TGTGCCAGCAGTGAAGGGCTAGCGGGGGGAAACGAGCAGTACTTC. Protein product: CASSEGLAGGNEQYF.

The chain has TRBV5-1 and TRBJ2-3; possible D gene TRBD1, 5 bases. Germline-derived CDR1 and CDR2 are SGHRS and YFSETQ. Trimming left V 5 bases short and J 4 bases short, with 20 bases between. The CDR3 totals 16 residues. The CDR3 spells CASRQDNLVGSDTQYF. In DNA form, the CDR3 reads TGCGCCAGCAGACAGGACAACCTGGTGGGGTCAGATACGCAGTATTTT.

The genes are TRBV27 and TRBJ1-1; 7 nucleotides match TRBD1. This CDR3 has 17 amino acids. Germline loops: CDR1 MNHEY, CDR2 SMNVEV (reference sequence). V was clipped by 4 bases and J by 0 bases; unmatched bases: 11. The CDR3 DNA follows: TGTGCCAGCAGTTCCACCGGGACAGTTCCTATGAACACTGAAGCTTTCTTT. This gives the protein CASSSTGTVPMNTEAFF.

The chain carries TRBV5-1 and TRBJ1-1; 7 nucleotides align to TRBD1. V shed 2 bases, J shed 10 bases, and the junction held 5 bases outside the gene matches. Germline CDR1 reads SGHRS; CDR2 reads YFSETQ. This CDR3 comprises 12 residues. The CDR3 protein is CASSFDRVLAFF. The CDR3 DNA follows: TGCGCCAGCAGCTTTGACAGGGTGTTAGCTTTCTTT.

CDR3 sequence reads: CASSRDRARQETQYF. Written as DNA, the CDR3 is TGTGCCAGCAGCCGGGACAGGGCACGCCAAGAGACCCAGTACTTC. The V and J genes are TRBV7-2 and TRBJ2-5, with 9 bases aligning to TRBD1. The germline V gene encodes CDR1 SGHTA and CDR2 FQGNSA. The CDR3 consists of 15 residues. J lost 1 base, V lost 5 bases, and 5 bases had no gene match.

In its sample, this clone was seen a few times. The V call is TRBV18, the J call TRBJ2-7; unclear D gene. V lost 8 bases, J lost 2 bases, and 10 bases lay in between. Germline V lookup: CDR1 KGHSH, CDR2 LQKENI. This CDR3 contains 12 residues. This chain's CDR3 is CASALDTYEQYF. As DNA, the CDR3 is TGTGCCAGCGCGCTTGACACCTACGAGCAGTACTTC.

The genes are TRBV11-2 and TRBJ2-1; D is unresolved. The CDR3 totals 15 residues. Germline V gene sequence: CDR1 SGHAT, CDR2 FQNNGV. V was cut by 5 bases and J by 7 bases, with 18 bases left in between. CDR3 DNA: TGTGCCAGCAGCCACCCATGGAGATTAAAGAATGAGCAGTTCTTC. Translating gives CASSHPWRLKNEQFF.

This chain uses TRBV5-1 with TRBJ2-1; D is possibly TRBD1 (6 bases). Germline CDR1 SGHRS, CDR2 YFSETQ. CDR3 length equals 14 residues. V shed 0 bases and J shed 4 bases, with 8 bases lying between them. DNA of the CDR3: TGCGCCAGCAGCTTGGGACAGGAGTACAATGAGCAGTTCTTC. Translation: CASSLGQEYNEQFF.

The J gene is TRBJ2-3, the V gene TRBV6-6; 9 bases agree with TRBD2. Trimming cost V 8 bases and J 0 bases; bases outside gene matches: 6. The germline CDR1 and CDR2 sequences are MNHNY and SVGAGI (reference sequence). CDR3 length: 15 residues. The CDR3 region is CASGRLAASTDTQYF. The CDR3 nucleotides read TGTGCCAGCGGCAGACTAGCGGCTAGCACAGATACGCAGTATTTT.

The V and J genes are TRBV29-1 and TRBJ1-4; a weak D match, TRBD1 (5 bases). Germline values: CDR1 SQVTM, CDR2 ANQGSEA. This CDR3 has 12 residues. V lost 4 bases to trimming and J lost 8 bases, with 11 bases between them. The CDR3 reads CSVVDISEKLFF. CDR3 DNA sequence: TGCAGCGTTGTGGACATCTCGGAAAAACTGTTTTTT.

J is TRBJ2-4 and V is TRBV9, with TRBD2 matching over 10 bases. V shed 2 bases and J 0 bases; nucleotides not matched to a gene: 8. The CDR3 runs to 18 residues. Germline CDR1 reads SGDLS; CDR2 reads YYNGEE. CDR3: CASSVLAGASLAKNIQYF. The DNA of the CDR3 is TGTGCCAGCAGCGTCCTAGCGGGGGCCTCGCTAGCCAAAAACATTCAGTACTTC.

This chain links TRBV7-2 with TRBJ2-5; D ambiguous. Trimming took 3 bases from V and 1 from J, leaving 9 bases between them. Per the germline V gene, CDR1 is SGHTA and CDR2 is FQGNSA. The CDR3 is 14 residues long. This CDR3 is CASSFISRQETQYF. As DNA, the CDR3 is TGTGCCAGCAGCTTTATTAGCCGCCAAGAGACCCAGTACTTC. The variable domain in full, completed from reference TRBV7-2 and TRBJ2-5, reads GAGVSQSPSNKVTEKGKDVELRCDPISGHTALYWYRQSLGQGLEFLIYFQGNSAPDKSGLPSDRFSAERTGGSVSTLTIQRTQQEDSAVYLCASSFISRQETQYFGPGTRLLVL.

The V call is TRBV18, the J call TRBJ1-6; perhaps TRBD1 as D (5 bases). The CDR3 covers 16 residues. The germline V gene encodes CDR1 KGHSH and CDR2 LQKENI. The germline V and J ends were trimmed by 1 base and 7 bases, with 14 bases remaining between them. CDR3 protein: CASSPQKGETNSPLHF. The CDR3 DNA is TGTGCCAGCTCACCACAAAAAGGGGAAACGAATTCACCCCTCCACTTT.

The chain recombines TRBV19 with TRBJ1-1; 7 bases agree with TRBD1. The V and J ends lost 3 bases and 5 bases, in that order; junction bases with no gene match: 6. Germline CDR1 reads LNHDA; CDR2 reads SQIVND (reference sequence). The CDR3 loop spans 14 amino acids. The CDR3 region is CASSISRGRTEAFF. The CDR3 region has the DNA TGTGCCAGTAGTATTAGTAGGGGGCGGACTGAAGCTTTCTTT.

This clone was counted a few times. The chain recombines TRBV6-5 with TRBJ2-2; D gene unclear. Trimming removed 5 bases from V and 4 bases from J, with 5 bases in between. This CDR3 comprises 12 residues. Germline CDR1 is MNHEY and CDR2 is SVGAGI. DNA for the CDR3: TGTGCCAGCAGTAGAGGCACCGGGGAGCTGTTTTTT. Protein product: CASSRGTGELFF.

This clone was counted only a few times. The chain combines TRBV27 with TRBJ2-3; TRBD2 aligns across 14 bases. Germline V gene data show CDR1 as MNHEY and CDR2 as SMNVEV (reference sequence). J lost 4 bases, V lost 4 bases, and 7 bases had no gene match. The CDR3 runs to 17 residues. The DNA for the CDR3 is TGTGCCAGCAGTTCCCCAGGACTAGCGGGGGGTCCAGATACGCAGTATTTT. It codes for CASSSPGLAGGPDTQYF.

V and J are TRBV18 and TRBJ1-1; D is uncertain. CDR3 length: 14 residues. V lost 2 bases to trimming and J lost 2 bases, with 9 bases between them. The germline V gene has CDR1 KGHSH and CDR2 LQKENI. For the CDR3, the DNA is TGTGCCAGCTCACCATTTGAGGGTAACACTGAAGCTTTCTTT. Translated, it gives CASSPFEGNTEAFF. Filled out from reference TRBV18 and TRBJ1-1, the complete variable domain reads NAGVMQNPRHLVRRRGQEARLRCSPMKGHSHVYWYRQLPEEGLKFMVYLQKENIIDESGMPKERFSAEFPKEGPSILRIQQVVRGDSAAYFCASSPFEGNTEAFFGQGTRLTVV.

The rearrangement uses TRBV19 and TRBJ2-4; D is unresolved. This CDR3 has 14 amino acids. CDR1 is LNHDA, CDR2 SQIVND, per germline (reference sequence). The V gene lost 4 bases and the J gene lost 2 bases, with 9 bases spanning the gap. CDR3 amino acids: CASSKQVTKNIQYF. The CDR3 coding sequence is TGTGCCAGTAGTAAGCAAGTAACCAAAAACATTCAGTACTTC.

V and J are TRBV7-9 and TRBJ2-3, with 9 bases that match TRBD2. CDR1 and CDR2 from the germline V gene are SEHNR and FQNEAQ (reference sequence). V lost 0 bases, J lost 3 bases, and 7 bases stayed unmatched. This CDR3 has 17 amino acids. CDR3 residues: CASSLARVAGDTDTQYF. The DNA of the CDR3 is TGTGCCAGCAGCTTAGCGAGGGTAGCGGGGGATACAGATACGCAGTATTTT.

The chain links TRBV28 to TRBJ1-4, with 7 bases matching TRBD1. The germline CDR1 and CDR2 sequences are MDHEN and SYDVKM. The trim removed 2 bases at V and 11 bases at J, leaving 5 bases unmatched. The CDR3 totals 13 residues. In DNA form, the CDR3 reads TGTGCCAGCAGTTTAGGGGCAGGGGGTAAACTGTTTTTT. It yields the protein CASSLGAGGKLFF.

The V gene is TRBV5-6, the J gene TRBJ1-2, with 9 bases lining up with TRBD1. The J segment lost 6 bases and the V segment lost 3 bases, leaving 9 bases of the junction unmatched. Per germline, CDR1 SGHDT and CDR2 YYEEEE. The CDR3 consists of 15 residues. The CDR3 is CASSSPDRGGHGYTF. CDR3 nucleotide sequence: TGTGCCAGCAGCTCCCCGGACAGGGGCGGGCATGGCTACACCTTC.

V gene TRBV19 combines with J gene TRBJ1-2, with 8 positions matching TRBD1. CDR3 size: 15 residues. V lost 4 bases, J lost 2 bases, and 6 bases stayed unmatched. The germline gives CDR1 LNHDA, CDR2 SQIVND (reference sequence). The DNA for the CDR3 is TGTGCCAGTAGTACATGGACAGGGAACAACTATGGCTACACCTTC. As protein: CASSTWTGNNYGYTF.

This rearrangement joins TRBV2 to TRBJ2-2, with 11 bases lining up with TRBD1. The trim removed 6 bases at V and 3 bases at J, leaving 3 bases unmatched. This CDR3 has 15 residues. Germline lookup yields CDR1 SNHLY and CDR2 FYNNEI. The CDR3 DNA follows: TGTGCCAGCAGCGGACAGGGGGCTTACACCGGGGAGCTGTTTTTT. Its protein is CASSGQGAYTGELFF.

This sequence joins TRBV4-1 and TRBJ2-5; 12 nucleotides align to TRBD2. Germline assignment: CDR1 MGHRA and CDR2 YSYEKL. Trimming removed 1 base from V and 5 bases from J; junction bases left unmatched: 11. The CDR3 length is 18 residues. In DNA form, the CDR3 reads TGCGCCAGCAGCCAAGTTACGGCTAGCGGGGGGGCCGGGGAGACCCAGTACTTC. This gives the protein CASSQVTASGGAGETQYF.

J is TRBJ1-2 and V is TRBV5-1, with 8 bases identical to TRBD1. The CDR3 is 14 residues long. Trimming took 2 bases from V and 2 from J; bases not matched to a gene: 2. Germline V CDR1 and CDR2: SGHRS, YFSETQ. The CDR3 region is CASSLDRGNYGYTF. The CDR3 nucleotides are TGCGCCAGCAGCTTAGACAGGGGCAACTATGGCTACACCTTC.

The chain combines TRBV9 with TRBJ2-7; D is perhaps TRBD1 (5 bases). The germline V gene has CDR1 SGDLS and CDR2 YYNGEE. V was cut by 0 bases and J by 1 base, with 11 bases left in between. This CDR3 comprises 15 residues. The CDR3 reads CASSVDLTGSYEQYF. Here the CDR3 DNA reads TGTGCCAGCAGCGTAGACCTTACAGGTTCCTACGAGCAGTACTTC.

The chain uses TRBV3-1 (or the pseudogene TRBV3-2) and TRBJ2-7, with 10 bases that match TRBD2. The V gene's germline CDR1 is LGHDT and CDR2 YNNKEL (reference sequence). The CDR3 is made up of 15 amino acids. Trimming at V came to 4 bases and at J to 2 bases, leaving 5 bases not matched to a gene. The CDR3 bases are TGTGCCAGCAGCCCCGGGACTAGCGCAACCTACGAGCAGTACTTC. This encodes CASSPGTSATYEQYF.

V gene TRBV18 combines with J gene TRBJ2-7, with 9 positions matching TRBD1. V shed 6 bases and J 0 bases; nucleotides not matched to a gene: 6. Looked up from germline, CDR1 is KGHSH and CDR2 is LQKENI. This CDR3 spans 15 amino acids. The CDR3 protein is CASSQAGQGSYEQYF. The CDR3 DNA reads as TGTGCCAGCTCCCAGGCGGGACAGGGCTCCTACGAGCAGTACTTC.

This clone was recorded a few times. The V call is TRBV5-1, the J call TRBJ1-1, with TRBD1 identical over 7 bases. Germline values: CDR1 SGHRS, CDR2 YFSETQ. Trimming at V came to 0 bases and at J to 7 bases, leaving 9 bases not matched to a gene. The CDR3 contains 15 residues. The chain's CDR3 is CASSLGTGPWGEAFF. As DNA, the CDR3 is TGCGCCAGCAGCTTGGGGACAGGACCCTGGGGTGAAGCTTTCTTT. Based on the CDR3 plus reference TRBV5-1 and TRBJ1-1, the full variable domain is KAGVTQTPRYLIKTRGQQVTLSCSPISGHRSVSWYQQTPGQGLQFLFEYFSETQRNKGNFPGRFSGRQFSNSRSEMNVSTLELGDSALYLCASSLGTGPWGEAFFGQGTRLTVV.

V gene TRBV28 combines with J gene TRBJ1-1; 11 bases agree with TRBD1. Per the germline V gene, CDR1 is MDHEN and CDR2 is SYDVKM. This CDR3 contains 14 residues. V lost 3 bases, J lost 11 bases, and 8 bases stayed unmatched. CDR3 in amino acids: CASSLTGTGGRAFF. CDR3 nucleotide sequence: TGTGCCAGCAGTTTGACCGGGACAGGGGGTCGGGCTTTCTTT.

The chain employs TRBV5-1 and TRBJ1-4, with unresolved D. Trimming stripped 2 bases from V and 7 bases from J, with 12 bases between. CDR3 length equals 14 residues. Germline assignment: CDR1 SGHRS and CDR2 YFSETQ. The CDR3 nucleotides read TGCGCCAGCAGCTTACAGCCCGCGTCTGAAAAACTGTTTTTT. It specifies CASSLQPASEKLFF.